These T cell receptor beta chains were read from a single sample in a study of blood T cells in healthy people across ages. From the 5' RACE reads, TCRdb called clonotypes with MiXCR, one entry per CDR3 protein. The sample shows about 840,000 distinct CDR3 sequences, about 27% of them seen only once. These sequences were also reported in another study, on T cells of mothers and their children.

Sequencing was done on a sample of blood. The receptors here all came from a woman aged 40 to 50 in good health. Both conserved end residues are part of each CDR3. D genes are given only for firm matches.

>TRBD1|TRBV29-1
CSVGEGAIRTEAFF
>TRBD1|TRBV20-1
CSARDDRVSSPLHF
>.|TRBV12-3/TRBV12-4
CASTQAGETPSADTQYF
>.|TRBV20-1
CRASRGTMNTEAFF
>.|TRBV2
CASRDPYSPTQYF
>TRBD2|TRBV3-1
CASSDTSGGLYNEQFF
>.|TRBV30
CAWSLGGLSNQPQHF
>TRBD1|TRBV15
CATSGDRGTYNEQFF
>TRBD1|TRBV6-2/TRBV6-3
CASSRGLEGAEAFF
>.|TRBV19
CASIRTAASPDTQYF
>.|TRBV5-1
CASRAGGGDQETQYF
>TRBD1|TRBV29-1
CSVSADRGIGNEQYF
>TRBD2|TRBV25-1
CASSEFVRGGTDTQYF
>TRBD1|TRBV7-3
CASRFDRGSYNEQFF
>.|TRBV7-9
CASRPGGPTNTGELFF
>TRBD2|TRBV28
CASIGGGGSYEQYF
>.|TRBV29-1
CSVTDPVGEQYF
>TRBD1|TRBV29-1
CSVGGGIGYNEQFF
>TRBD2|TRBV5-1
CASKAGGTDNEQFF
>.|TRBV28
CTSSPTPFSSTDTQYF
>.|TRBV18
CASSQGLLRLEQYF
>.|TRBV11-1
CASSLVRAEAGTNRANTGELFF
>.|TRBV12-3/TRBV12-4
CASSFEPGLRGEQYF
>.|TRBV3-1
CASSLLRGGQFF
>.|TRBV20-1
CSARDFGLDNEKLFF
>TRBD1|TRBV7-3
CASRLDRGPYEQYF
>.|TRBV7-8
CASSRSRNEKLFF
>.|TRBV15
CATSRDQGETQYF
>.|TRBV7-2
CASSLDHSYNEQFF
>.|TRBV20-1
CSAPLSYVSFYGYTF
>.|TRBV20-1
CSARYRAEIVNTEAFF
>.|TRBV7-2
CASSGKGVTTDTQYF
>.|TRBV29-1
CSVVGGGFIANYGYTF
>.|TRBV6-6
CASSWTDRSYEQFF
>.|TRBV29-1
CSVETMIEAFF
>TRBD1|TRBV7-2
CASSLKTGPNGYTF
>TRBD2|TRBV7-3
CASSPGLAGVGEQFF
>.|TRBV7-2
CASTGDPGFGANVLTF
>.|TRBV11-1
CASSLRGDLLYTDTQYF
>.|TRBV20-1
CGARDDGALTGKTQYF
>.|TRBV4-2
CASSQRRPGTDTQYF
>.|TRBV7-9
CASSAPHSRNIQYF
>TRBD1|TRBV28
CASRSPGQGIRGYTF
>.|TRBV7-2
CASSGSPGVETQYF
>TRBD2|TRBV20-1
CSGSGEYPGELFF
>.|TRBV7-8
CASSPGLGAANTEAFF
>TRBD1|TRBV29-1
CSVEVRDRSTDTQYF
>TRBD1|TRBV5-1
CASRLGQGISGAFF
>.|TRBV20-1
CSAREGQGVYNSPLHF
>.|TRBV20-1
CSARGRGATPYEQYF